Below, one T cell receptor (beta chain) is given with its context. These data originate in a study of blood T cell repertoires in COVID-19. In the study overall: The study drew acute and convalescent COVID-19 samples from the United States, Italy and Spain. The cDNA or gDNA used as material had been derived from T cells, B-cell-depleted T cells, or PBMCs.

Authors' processing steps: Quantification of nucleated cells was approximated via reference gene primer amplification. The assay was immunoSEQ multiplex PCR, and TCRdb's table has in-frame clones only and misses some. The DNA was the basis for D and trimming; V, J and clone size are from that table. Of 150,000 to 200,000 clones in the sample, around 77% are singletons; the top ten hold around 16%. The CDR3 runs to 15 residues. Germline V lookup: CDR1 SGDLS, CDR2 YYNGEE. Germline trimming cut 3 bases from V and 5 bases from J; bases unmatched to any gene: 6. The receptor was isolated from a man aged 55-75 years with active or convalescent COVID-19. The genes are TRBV9 and TRBJ2-5, with 11 bases lining up with TRBD1. Sequencing input: peripheral blood. CDR3 amino acids: CASSARTGGSETQYF. The DNA for the CDR3 is TGTGCCAGCAGCGCTAGGACAGGGGGCAGTGAGACCCAGTACTTC.